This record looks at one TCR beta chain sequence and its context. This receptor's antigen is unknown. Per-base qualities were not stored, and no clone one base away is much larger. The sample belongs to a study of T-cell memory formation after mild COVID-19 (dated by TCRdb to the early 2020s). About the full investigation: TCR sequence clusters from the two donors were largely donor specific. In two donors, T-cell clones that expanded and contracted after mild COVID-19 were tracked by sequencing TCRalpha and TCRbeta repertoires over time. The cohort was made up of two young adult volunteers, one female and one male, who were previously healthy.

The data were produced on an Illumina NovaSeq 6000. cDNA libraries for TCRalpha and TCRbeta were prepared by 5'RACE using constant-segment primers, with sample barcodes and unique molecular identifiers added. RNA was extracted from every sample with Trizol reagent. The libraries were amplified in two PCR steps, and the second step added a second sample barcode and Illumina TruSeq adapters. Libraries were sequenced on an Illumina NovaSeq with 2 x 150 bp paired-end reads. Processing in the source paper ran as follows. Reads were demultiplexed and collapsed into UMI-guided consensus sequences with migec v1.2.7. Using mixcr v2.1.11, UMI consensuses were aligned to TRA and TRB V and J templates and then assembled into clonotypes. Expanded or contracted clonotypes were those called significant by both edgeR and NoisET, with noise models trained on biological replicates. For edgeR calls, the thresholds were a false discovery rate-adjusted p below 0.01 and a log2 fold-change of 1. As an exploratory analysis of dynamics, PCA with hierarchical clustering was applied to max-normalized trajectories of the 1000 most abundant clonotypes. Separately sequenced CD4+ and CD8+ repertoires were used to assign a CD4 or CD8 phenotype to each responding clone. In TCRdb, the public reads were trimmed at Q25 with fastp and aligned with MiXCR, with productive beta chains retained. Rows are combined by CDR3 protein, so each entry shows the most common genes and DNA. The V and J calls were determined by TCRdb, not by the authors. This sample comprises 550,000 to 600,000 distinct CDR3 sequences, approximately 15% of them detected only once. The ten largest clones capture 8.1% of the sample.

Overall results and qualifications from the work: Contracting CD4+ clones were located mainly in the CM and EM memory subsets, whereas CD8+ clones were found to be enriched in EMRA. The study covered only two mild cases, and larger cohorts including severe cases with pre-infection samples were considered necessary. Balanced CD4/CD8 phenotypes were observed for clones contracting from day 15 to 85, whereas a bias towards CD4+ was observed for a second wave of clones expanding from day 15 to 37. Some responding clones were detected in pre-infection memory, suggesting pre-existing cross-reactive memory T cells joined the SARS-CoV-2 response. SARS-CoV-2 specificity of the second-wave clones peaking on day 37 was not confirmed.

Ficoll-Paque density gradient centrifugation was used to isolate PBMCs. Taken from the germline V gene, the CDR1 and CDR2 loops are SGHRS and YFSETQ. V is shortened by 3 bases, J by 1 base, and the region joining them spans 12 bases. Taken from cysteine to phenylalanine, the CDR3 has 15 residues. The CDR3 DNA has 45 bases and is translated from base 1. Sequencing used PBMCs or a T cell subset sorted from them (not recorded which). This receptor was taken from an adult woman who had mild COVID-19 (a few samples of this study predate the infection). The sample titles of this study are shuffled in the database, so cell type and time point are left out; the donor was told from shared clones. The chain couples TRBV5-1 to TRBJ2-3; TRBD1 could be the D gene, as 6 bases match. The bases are TGCGCCAGCAGCTGGCAGGGGTACGGCACAGATACGCAGTATTTT. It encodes CASSWQGYGTDTQYF.